The sequence of this TCR beta chain was determined in a study of T cell repertoires in cytomegalovirus infection. MiXCR was run by TCRdb on the reads, yielding one entry per CDR3 protein. The sample lists 380,000 or so distinct CDR3 sequences, around a third occurring once. The CDR3 covers 14 residues. V lost 6 bases to trimming and J lost 6 bases, with 14 bases between them. Germline CDR1 SGHTA, CDR2 FQGNSA. This clonotype has only a few counts. Its specificity is unknown. V is TRBV7-2 and J is TRBJ2-2; D call uncertain. The sample was cultured PBMCs, taken from culture after CMV antigen stimulation. The sequence was obtained from a human donor in good health (CMV status not recorded). Some clones in this sample may be carry-over from other donors' samples. The chain's CDR3 is CASSLGLNAGELFF. The CDR3 DNA reads TGTGCCAGCAGTCTAGGCCTAAACGCCGGGGAGCTGTTTTTT.